These 19 T cell receptor beta chains were sequenced from one sample in a study of cytomegalovirus exposure and HLA in healthy donors. Generated by immunoSEQ multiplex PCR, the TCRdb table keeps only in-frame clones and is missing some. The table has 20,000 to 25,000 clones, under 98% seen once. The sequenced material came from PBMCs. These receptors originate from a man aged 25 to 40 in good health and CMV-seropositive.

This clone occurred once. The CDR3 is CASSSLSQEQYF. CDR3 nucleotides: TGTGCCAGCAGCTCCTTATCACAAGAGCAGTACTTC. V is TRBV7-9 and J is TRBJ2-7; D call uncertain. Germline CDR1 SEHNR, CDR2 FQNEAQ (reference sequence). V lost 4 bases and J 7 bases, leaving 11 bases between the germline ends. CDR3 length equals 12 residues.

The J gene is TRBJ2-3, the V gene TRBV10-3, with D perhaps TRBD1 (5 bases). The germline V gene has CDR1 ENHRY and CDR2 SYGVKD. The CDR3 spans 15 residues. The V end lost 6 bases, the J end lost 2 bases, and 15 bases lay between the germline ends. The CDR3 nucleotides are TGTGCCATCAGGATGTCAGGGTCAACCACAGATACGCAGTATTTT. Protein sequence: CAIRMSGSTTDTQYF.

The V call is TRBV27, the J call TRBJ2-2; weak D call: TRBD2 (6 bases). The CDR3 sequence is 14 residues long. V was cut by 2 bases and J by 4 bases, with 8 bases left in between. Germline CDR1 is MNHEY and CDR2 is SMNVEV (reference sequence). The CDR3 DNA is TGTGCCAGCAGTTTACGGGGGAGCACCGGGGAGCTGTTTTTT. This translates into CASSLRGSTGELFF.

This CDR3 reads CASSQGSGRVYEQYF. In nucleotides, the CDR3 is TGCGCCAGCAGCCAAGGCTCCGGGAGAGTATACGAGCAGTACTTC. V gene TRBV4-3 combines with J gene TRBJ2-7, with a weak D call TRBD2 (6 bases). CDR3 length: 15 amino acids. The germline V gene has CDR1 LGHNA and CDR2 YSLEER. V was shortened by 1 base and J by 4 bases, with 14 bases between the two germline ends.

V usage is TRBV6-5 and J usage is TRBJ2-3; the D is unclear. Trimming left V 2 bases short and J 0 bases short, with 6 bases between. The CDR3 extends over 14 amino acids. Germline V CDR1 and CDR2: MNHEY, SVGAGI. The CDR3 spells CASSYTVSTDTQYF. For the CDR3, the DNA is TGTGCCAGCAGTTACACTGTTAGCACAGATACGCAGTATTTT.

The V call is TRBV7-9, the J call TRBJ2-5; 10 bases match TRBD2. Germline V CDR1 and CDR2: SEHNR, FQNEAQ (reference sequence). This CDR3 region has 17 residues. With 1 base clipped from V and 2 bases from J, the junction kept 7 bases outside the gene matches. CDR3 DNA: TGTGCCAGCAGCTTAGGCACTAGCGGGATGGGGCAAGAGACCCAGTACTTC. It specifies CASSLGTSGMGQETQYF. The whole variable domain, filled in from reference TRBV7-9 and TRBJ2-5, reads DTGVSQNPRHKITKRGQNVTFRCDPISEHNRLYWYRQTLGQGPEFLTYFQNEAQLEKSRLLSDRFSAERPKGSFSTLEIQRTEQGDSAMYLCASSLGTSGMGQETQYFGPGTRLLVL.

The chain links TRBV11-3 to TRBJ2-1, with D perhaps matching TRBD2 (6 bases). Germline V gene sequence: CDR1 SGHNT, CDR2 YENEEA. V was clipped by 0 bases and J by 6 bases, with 12 bases between them. This CDR3 has 15 amino acids. CDR3 loop: CASSLDLGGINEQFF. In nucleotides, the CDR3 is TGTGCCAGCAGCTTAGACCTAGGAGGGATCAATGAGCAGTTCTTC.

This chain connects TRBV5-6 to TRBJ1-1, with D possibly matching TRBD1 (6 bases). This CDR3 contains 14 residues. Per germline, CDR1 SGHDT and CDR2 YYEEEE. Deletions cut 5 bases from V and 7 bases from J, with 18 bases between. CDR3: CASSFLTGIGEAFF. The DNA for the CDR3 is TGTGCCAGCAGTTTCCTAACAGGGATCGGTGAAGCTTTCTTT.

This clone was detected only once. The chain employs TRBV15 and TRBJ1-1; 7 bases line up with TRBD1. Germline V gives CDR1 LNHNV, CDR2 YYDKDF (reference sequence). The CDR3 is made up of 12 amino acids. The V segment lost 8 bases and the J segment 1 base; nucleotides outside the gene matches: 1. CDR3 amino acids: CATGDRNTEAFF. The CDR3 DNA follows: TGTGCCACCGGGGACAGGAACACTGAAGCTTTCTTT.

This clone appeared a single time. The chain carries TRBV5-8 and TRBJ2-7, with D possibly matching TRBD1 (6 bases). Germline CDR1 reads SGHTS; CDR2 reads YDEGEE. CDR3 length: 15 amino acids. V lost 4 bases, J lost 2 bases, and 16 bases lay in between. This CDR3 reads CASSKHRVQAYEQYF. The CDR3, as DNA: TGTGCCAGCAGCAAACACAGGGTCCAGGCCTACGAGCAGTACTTC.

V is TRBV5-1 and J is TRBJ2-2, with 11 bases fitting TRBD1. CDR3 length equals 16 residues. Unmatched junction bases numbered 10, after V lost 4 bases and J lost 8 bases. Germline V gene sequence: CDR1 SGHRS, CDR2 YFSETQ. The CDR3 nucleotides are TGCGCCAGCAGCCGAGGACAGGGGGCGTCTTTTGGGGAGCTGTTTTTT. Its translation is CASSRGQGASFGELFF.

This sequence joins TRBV7-9 and TRBJ2-7; a possible D gene is TRBD1 (6 bases). Trimming stripped 5 bases from V and 7 bases from J, with 18 bases between. The CDR3 is 14 residues long. CDR1 and CDR2 (germline): SEHNR, FQNEAQ (reference sequence). CDR3 sequence: CASSLKQGTGEQYF. For the CDR3, the DNA is TGTGCCAGCAGCCTCAAACAGGGAACGGGAGAGCAGTACTTC.

DNA for the CDR3: TGTGCCAGCTCACCACGCGAGCGGGGCACAGATACGCAGTATTTT. This encodes CASSPRERGTDTQYF. V usage is TRBV18 and J usage is TRBJ2-3, with a possible D match to TRBD2 (6 bases). This CDR3 has 15 residues. V was cut by 1 base and J by 1 base, with 9 bases left in between. Germline CDR1 is KGHSH and CDR2 is LQKENI.

The chain carries TRBV27 and TRBJ2-4, with 10 bases matching TRBD2. The CDR3 is 16 residues long. The V gene end was trimmed by 5 bases and the J gene end by 7 bases; junction bases not matched to a gene: 11. CDR1 is MNHEY and CDR2 is SMNVEV in the germline V gene (reference sequence). The CDR3 nucleotides are TGTGCCAGCAGTCCCTTCAGCGGGAGGGCAAACAACATTCAGTACTTC. Translated, it gives CASSPFSGRANNIQYF.

V is TRBV6-5 and J is TRBJ2-7; 7 bases are a match to TRBD2. The germline gives CDR1 MNHEY, CDR2 SVGAGI. The CDR3 loop spans 11 amino acids. Trimming cost V 8 bases and J 7 bases; bases outside gene matches: 5. CDR3 bases: TGTGCCAGCTGGAGCGGGGAGGAGCAGTACTTC. Amino acid sequence: CASWSGEEQYF.

J is TRBJ2-7 and V is TRBV28; D gene uncertain. CDR3 length: 13 amino acids. The germline gives CDR1 MDHEN, CDR2 SYDVKM. V dropped 6 bases and J dropped 5 bases, with 14 bases sitting between them. The CDR3 region is CASSESVRNEQYF. CDR3 nucleotide sequence: TGTGCCAGCAGCGAGTCCGTTCGCAACGAGCAGTACTTC.

This clone showed up just once. The rearrangement links TRBV4-1 to TRBJ2-1, with 13 bases that match TRBD2. Germline CDR1 MGHRA, CDR2 YSYEKL. J gave up 3 bases and V 5 bases, and 7 bases lay outside the gene matches. The CDR3 runs to 17 residues. This CDR3 reads CASSRGGLAGFYNEQFF. The DNA for the CDR3 is TGCGCCAGCAGCAGGGGGGGACTAGCGGGATTCTACAATGAGCAGTTCTTC.

The chain is built from TRBV28 and TRBJ1-1; tentative D call: TRBD1 (5 bases). The CDR3 spans 15 residues. The germline V gene encodes CDR1 MDHEN and CDR2 SYDVKM. The V and J ends lost 4 bases and 6 bases respectively, with 18 bases between them. The CDR3 spells CASSYGRQGIAEAFF. The CDR3 bases are TGTGCCAGCAGTTACGGGAGGCAGGGTATCGCTGAAGCTTTCTTT.

This sequence joins TRBV5-1 and TRBJ2-1; no firm D call. The CDR3 runs to 14 residues. The germline V gene encodes CDR1 SGHRS and CDR2 YFSETQ. V lost 2 bases, J lost 3 bases, and 9 bases lay in between. CDR3 protein: CASSFLGVYNEQFF. The CDR3 DNA is TGCGCCAGCAGCTTTCTAGGAGTCTACAATGAGCAGTTCTTC.